Included here is one T cell receptor beta chain sequence, with context. This CDR3 region has 15 residues. V lost 0 bases and J 1 base, leaving 10 bases between the germline ends. Germline V gives CDR1 SGHRS, CDR2 YFSETQ. These data are taken from a study of blood T cell repertoires in COVID-19. About the research overall: Sources were T cells, B-cell-depleted T cells, or PBMCs; the material itself was cDNA or gDNA.

TCRdb's table, derived via immunoSEQ multiplex PCR, lists solely in-frame clones and lacks some. The data contain some 150,000 clones, about 85% of them singletons. The chain carries TRBV5-1 and TRBJ2-5; D is perhaps TRBD2 (6 bases). The receptor was isolated from a man aged 35 to 55 with acute or convalescent COVID-19. The source material was peripheral blood. The CDR3 is CASSLGLAAQETQYF. Here the CDR3 DNA reads TGCGCCAGCAGCTTGGGGTTAGCGGCCCAAGAGACCCAGTACTTC.